This is a list of T cell receptor beta chains from one sample in a study of blood T cell repertoires in COVID-19. Sequenced by immunoSEQ multiplex PCR; TCRdb stores in-frame clones only, minus some. The table lists 200,000 to 250,000 clones, 70% to 85% of them singletons. Source material: peripheral blood. These receptors were taken from a middle-aged man with active or convalescent COVID-19. The CDR3 runs from the conserved cysteine through the conserved F or W. The D gene is left open where the match is weak. Size values are once, few and many counts, or a class for expanded clones, and some rows have none.

J gene: TRBJ1-4
clone size: NA
V gene: TRBV2
D gene: NA
CDR3 protein: CASSAQDIYEKLFF
CDR3 DNA: TGTGCCAGCAGTGCACAAGACATATATGAAAAACTGTTTTTT

J gene: TRBJ1-1
clone size: NA
V gene: TRBV29-1
D gene: TRBD1
CDR3 protein: CSGGTGTNTEAFF
CDR3 DNA: TGCAGCGGCGGGACAGGGACCAACACTGAAGCTTTCTTT

J gene: TRBJ1-6
clone size: NA
V gene: TRBV2
D gene: NA
CDR3 protein: CASSEGAGGLSPLHF
CDR3 DNA: TGTGCCAGCAGTGAAGGGGCAGGTGGCTTATCACCCCTCCACTTT

J gene: TRBJ2-1
clone size: NA
V gene: TRBV7-9
D gene: NA
CDR3 protein: CASSLASSEQFF
CDR3 DNA: TGTGCCAGCAGCTTAGCGTCCAGTGAGCAGTTCTTC

J gene: TRBJ2-7
clone size: NA
V gene: TRBV7-9
D gene: NA
CDR3 protein: CASSLITEGYEQYF
CDR3 DNA: TGTGCCAGCAGCTTAATTACAGAGGGCTACGAGCAGTACTTC

J gene: TRBJ2-1
clone size: NA
V gene: TRBV5-4
D gene: TRBD2
CDR3 protein: CASSNKGTSDNEQFF
CDR3 DNA: TGTGCCAGCAGCAACAAGGGGACTAGCGACAATGAGCAGTTCTTC

J gene: TRBJ2-7
clone size: once
V gene: TRBV5-6
D gene: TRBD2
CDR3 protein: CASSFPGLGYEQYF
CDR3 DNA: TGTGCCAGCAGCTTTCCGGGACTAGGGTACGAGCAGTACTTC

J gene: TRBJ1-1
clone size: NA
V gene: TRBV6-6
D gene: TRBD1
CDR3 protein: CASSLLTGGDEAFF
CDR3 DNA: TGTGCCAGCAGTTTATTGACAGGGGGCGATGAAGCTTTCTTT

J gene: TRBJ2-2
clone size: once
V gene: TRBV28
D gene: TRBD2
CDR3 protein: CASSFGFRLAASSANTGELFF
CDR3 DNA: TGTGCCAGCAGTTTTGGGTTTAGACTAGCGGCTTCCTCCGCGAACACCGGGGAGCTGTTTTTT

J gene: TRBJ1-4
clone size: NA
V gene: TRBV4-3
D gene: NA
CDR3 protein: CASSQDLMDRREKLFF
CDR3 DNA: TGCGCCAGCAGCCAAGATTTAATGGACAGAAGAGAAAAACTGTTTTTT

J gene: TRBJ2-3
clone size: NA
V gene: TRBV12-5
D gene: NA
CDR3 protein: CASGLVEDTQYF
CDR3 DNA: TGTGCTAGTGGTTTGGTAGAGGATACGCAGTATTTT

J gene: TRBJ2-4
clone size: NA
V gene: TRBV4-3
D gene: NA
CDR3 protein: CASSQAVRAAKNIQYF
CDR3 DNA: TGCGCCAGCAGCCAGGCAGTGAGGGCGGCCAAAAACATTCAGTACTTC

J gene: TRBJ1-1
clone size: many
V gene: TRBV3-1/TRBV3-2
D gene: NA
CDR3 protein: CASSQDPGNLNTEAFF
CDR3 DNA: TGTGCCAGCAGCCAAGATCCCGGGAATTTGAACACTGAAGCTTTCTTT

J gene: TRBJ2-1
clone size: NA
V gene: TRBV6-1
D gene: TRBD2
CDR3 protein: CASSARTGTSGGAGEQFF
CDR3 DNA: TGTGCCAGCAGTGCCCGTACCGGGACTAGCGGGGGGGCTGGGGAGCAGTTCTTC

J gene: TRBJ1-6
clone size: NA
V gene: TRBV2
D gene: NA
CDR3 protein: CASMTANNSPLHF
CDR3 DNA: TGTGCCAGCATGACAGCTAATAATTCACCCCTCCACTTT

J gene: TRBJ2-1
clone size: NA
V gene: TRBV28
D gene: NA
CDR3 protein: CASTPTTGEQFF
CDR3 DNA: TGTGCCAGCACCCCCACTACTGGTGAGCAGTTCTTC

J gene: TRBJ2-4
clone size: NA
V gene: TRBV28
D gene: TRBD2
CDR3 protein: CASSPWTSGGVRTRAKYF
CDR3 DNA: TGTGCCAGCAGTCCCTGGACTAGCGGGGGTGTCAGAACCCGTGCTAAGTACTTC

J gene: TRBJ2-3
clone size: once
V gene: TRBV7-3
D gene: TRBD2
CDR3 protein: CASSLAGGHADTQYF
CDR3 DNA: TGTGCCAGCAGCTTGGCGGGGGGCCACGCAGATACGCAGTATTTT

J gene: TRBJ2-2
clone size: NA
V gene: TRBV13
D gene: TRBD1
CDR3 protein: CASSSTGVLVAGELFF
CDR3 DNA: TGTGCCAGCAGCTCAACAGGGGTCCTAGTGGCCGGGGAGCTGTTTTTT

J gene: TRBJ2-3
clone size: NA
V gene: TRBV7-9
D gene: TRBD2
CDR3 protein: CASSLSGGVDTQYF
CDR3 DNA: TGTGCCAGCAGCCTAAGCGGGGGGGTAGATACGCAGTATTTT

J gene: TRBJ2-2
clone size: NA
V gene: TRBV19
D gene: NA
CDR3 protein: CASSPLPGRGDGELFF
CDR3 DNA: TGTGCCAGTAGTCCCCTCCCGGGGCGCGGGGACGGGGAGCTGTTTTTT

J gene: TRBJ1-4
clone size: NA
V gene: TRBV4-3
D gene: TRBD1
CDR3 protein: CASSQYRDSNEKLFF
CDR3 DNA: TGCGCCAGCAGCCAGTACCGGGACAGTAATGAAAAACTGTTTTTT

J gene: TRBJ2-7
clone size: NA
V gene: TRBV11-3
D gene: NA
CDR3 protein: CASSEQGGRSYEQYF
CDR3 DNA: TGTGCCAGCAGCGAGCAGGGGGGACGCTCCTACGAGCAGTACTTC

J gene: TRBJ1-2
clone size: few
V gene: TRBV9
D gene: NA
CDR3 protein: CASSPRTDLYGYTF
CDR3 DNA: TGTGCCAGCAGCCCACGGACAGACCTCTATGGCTACACCTTC

J gene: TRBJ2-7
clone size: few
V gene: TRBV5-1
D gene: TRBD2
CDR3 protein: CASSLLAGGPGEQYF
CDR3 DNA: TGCGCCAGCAGCTTGTTAGCGGGAGGGCCGGGGGAGCAGTACTTC

J gene: TRBJ1-6
clone size: NA
V gene: TRBV4-3
D gene: NA
CDR3 protein: CASSQDAQYNSPLHF
CDR3 DNA: TGCGCCAGCAGCCAAGATGCACAGTATAATTCACCCCTCCACTTT

J gene: TRBJ1-3
clone size: NA
V gene: TRBV29-1
D gene: NA
CDR3 protein: CSVAGLGNTIYF
CDR3 DNA: TGCAGCGTTGCAGGGCTGGGAAACACCATATATTTT

J gene: TRBJ2-5
clone size: NA
V gene: TRBV29-1
D gene: NA
CDR3 protein: CSVFGRDQYF
CDR3 DNA: TGCAGCGTTTTTGGGCGGGACCAGTACTTC

J gene: TRBJ1-5
clone size: NA
V gene: TRBV19
D gene: NA
CDR3 protein: CASSISEVQPQHF
CDR3 DNA: TGTGCCAGTAGTATCAGTGAGGTTCAGCCCCAGCATTTT

J gene: TRBJ2-1
clone size: NA
V gene: TRBV4-1
D gene: TRBD2
CDR3 protein: CASSHMGLAGDRDEQFF
CDR3 DNA: TGCGCCAGCAGCCACATGGGACTAGCGGGGGACAGGGATGAGCAGTTCTTC

J gene: TRBJ2-2
clone size: NA
V gene: TRBV30
D gene: TRBD1
CDR3 protein: CAWRTGGAGLTGELFF
CDR3 DNA: TGTGCCTGGAGAACAGGGGGCGCCGGCCTCACCGGGGAGCTGTTTTTT

J gene: TRBJ1-3
clone size: NA
V gene: TRBV3-1/TRBV3-2
D gene: NA
CDR3 protein: CASSKSIGNTIYF
CDR3 DNA: TGTGCCAGCAGCAAAAGCATCGGAAACACCATATATTTT

J gene: TRBJ2-1
clone size: NA
V gene: TRBV5-3
D gene: TRBD2
CDR3 protein: CARSSRREGQDEQFF
CDR3 DNA: TGTGCCAGAAGTTCTCGACGGGAGGGCCAGGATGAGCAGTTCTTC

J gene: TRBJ2-1
clone size: NA
V gene: TRBV7-2
D gene: TRBD2
CDR3 protein: CACREAHNEQFF
CDR3 DNA: TGTGCCTGTCGGGAGGCCCACAATGAGCAGTTCTTC

J gene: TRBJ1-4
clone size: few
V gene: TRBV6-5
D gene: NA
CDR3 protein: CASSYSTGFRGKLFF
CDR3 DNA: TGTGCCAGCAGTTACTCGACGGGGTTCAGGGGAAAACTGTTTTTT

J gene: TRBJ1-1
clone size: NA
V gene: TRBV7-8
D gene: TRBD1
CDR3 protein: CASSRDRDTEAFF
CDR3 DNA: TGTGCCAGCAGCCGAGACAGGGACACTGAAGCTTTCTTT

J gene: TRBJ2-1
clone size: NA
V gene: TRBV7-2
D gene: NA
CDR3 protein: CASSLSGFPNEQFF
CDR3 DNA: TGTGCCAGCAGCTTATCAGGGTTCCCCAATGAGCAGTTCTTC

J gene: TRBJ1-2
clone size: NA
V gene: TRBV7-8
D gene: NA
CDR3 protein: CASSLEGKGDRTF
CDR3 DNA: TGTGCCAGCAGCTTAGAGGGGAAAGGGGATCGCACCTTC

J gene: TRBJ2-2
clone size: NA
V gene: TRBV3-1/TRBV3-2
D gene: NA
CDR3 protein: CASSQGSTGFGELFF
CDR3 DNA: TGTGCCAGCAGCCAAGGCTCAACAGGGTTCGGGGAGCTGTTTTTT

J gene: TRBJ2-7
clone size: once
V gene: TRBV2
D gene: NA
CDR3 protein: CASSEYPRGPPYEQYF
CDR3 DNA: TGTGCCAGCAGTGAGTACCCAAGGGGCCCCCCCTACGAGCAGTACTTC

J gene: TRBJ2-2
clone size: NA
V gene: TRBV13
D gene: TRBD2
CDR3 protein: CASSLAAGAVTNTGELFF
CDR3 DNA: TGTGCCAGCAGCTTAGCAGCGGGGGCCGTCACTAACACCGGGGAGCTGTTTTTT

J gene: TRBJ1-1
clone size: once
V gene: TRBV20-1
D gene: NA
CDR3 protein: CSASLATGVRSTEAFF
CDR3 DNA: TGCAGTGCTAGTTTGGCTACGGGGGTAAGGAGTACTGAAGCTTTCTTT

J gene: TRBJ1-1
clone size: NA
V gene: TRBV5-4
D gene: NA
CDR3 protein: CASNPPGGRNTEAFF
CDR3 DNA: TGTGCCAGCAATCCGCCGGGGGGCCGGAACACTGAAGCTTTCTTT

J gene: TRBJ2-2
clone size: few
V gene: TRBV28
D gene: NA
CDR3 protein: CASSSRNTGELFF
CDR3 DNA: TGTGCCAGCAGTTCCAGGAACACCGGGGAGCTGTTTTTT

J gene: TRBJ2-1
clone size: NA
V gene: TRBV4-1
D gene: TRBD1
CDR3 protein: CASSQDRMPGQGPYNEQFF
CDR3 DNA: TGCGCCAGCAGCCAAGACAGGATGCCGGGACAGGGCCCCTACAATGAGCAGTTCTTC

J gene: TRBJ1-6
clone size: NA
V gene: TRBV7-2
D gene: TRBD1
CDR3 protein: CASSLGQATNSPLHF
CDR3 DNA: TGTGCCAGCAGCCTGGGACAGGCAACTAATTCACCCCTCCACTTT

J gene: TRBJ1-1
clone size: NA
V gene: TRBV7-9
D gene: TRBD1
CDR3 protein: CASSPPGQGNTEAFF
CDR3 DNA: TGTGCCAGCAGCCCGCCGGGACAGGGGAACACTGAAGCTTTCTTT

J gene: TRBJ1-5
clone size: NA
V gene: TRBV19
D gene: TRBD1
CDR3 protein: CASSSQGYSNQPQHF
CDR3 DNA: TGTGCCAGTAGTTCACAGGGGTATAGCAATCAGCCCCAGCATTTT

J gene: TRBJ2-3
clone size: NA
V gene: TRBV5-4
D gene: TRBD2
CDR3 protein: CASSGGLAGLDTQYF
CDR3 DNA: TGTGCCAGCAGCGGGGGACTAGCGGGATTGGATACGCAGTATTTT

J gene: TRBJ2-2
clone size: NA
V gene: TRBV4-1
D gene: NA
CDR3 protein: CASSQYTRLSGAGELFF
CDR3 DNA: TGCGCCAGCAGCCAATATACACGACTATCGGGGGCCGGGGAGCTGTTTTTT

J gene: TRBJ1-2
clone size: NA
V gene: TRBV3-1/TRBV3-2
D gene: NA
CDR3 protein: CASSHVPTSGRTAYGYTF
CDR3 DNA: TGTGCCAGCAGCCACGTCCCAACATCAGGGCGGACGGCCTATGGCTACACCTTC

J gene: TRBJ1-1
clone size: NA
V gene: TRBV21-1
D gene: NA
CDR3 protein: CASSKDRGNTEAFF
CDR3 DNA: TGTGCCAGCAGCAAAGACAGGGGGAACACTGAAGCTTTCTTT

J gene: TRBJ1-2
clone size: NA
V gene: TRBV2
D gene: NA
CDR3 protein: CASSEVGRGGYTF
CDR3 DNA: TGTGCCAGCAGTGAAGTTGGGAGAGGTGGCTACACCTTC

J gene: TRBJ2-7
clone size: NA
V gene: TRBV10-2
D gene: TRBD2
CDR3 protein: CASMAGETYEQYF
CDR3 DNA: TGCGCCAGTATGGCGGGAGAGACCTACGAGCAGTACTTC

J gene: TRBJ1-6
clone size: NA
V gene: TRBV5-4
D gene: NA
CDR3 protein: CASSPTGLYNSPLHF
CDR3 DNA: TGTGCCAGCAGCCCGACGGGACTGTATAATTCACCCCTCCACTTT

J gene: TRBJ1-4
clone size: NA
V gene: TRBV7-9
D gene: NA
CDR3 protein: CASSLRGEKLFF
CDR3 DNA: TGTGCCAGCAGCTTAAGGGGTGAAAAACTGTTTTTT

J gene: TRBJ2-2
clone size: NA
V gene: TRBV2
D gene: NA
CDR3 protein: CASIGDGSDTGELFF
CDR3 DNA: TGTGCCAGCATCGGAGACGGGAGTGACACCGGGGAGCTGTTTTTT